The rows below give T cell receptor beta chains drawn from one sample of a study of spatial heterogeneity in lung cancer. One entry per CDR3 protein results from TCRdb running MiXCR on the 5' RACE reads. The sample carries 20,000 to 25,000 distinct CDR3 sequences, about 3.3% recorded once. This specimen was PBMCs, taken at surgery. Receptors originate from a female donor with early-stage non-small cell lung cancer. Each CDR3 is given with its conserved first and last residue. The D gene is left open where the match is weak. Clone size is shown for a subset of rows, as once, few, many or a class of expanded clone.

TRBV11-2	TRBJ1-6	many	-	TGTGCCAGCAGCGGAGGGGGGGCCGGTAATTCACCCCTCCACTTT	CASSGGGAGNSPLHF
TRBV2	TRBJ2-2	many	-	TGTGCCAGTCTTTGGAGGGCGAACACCGGGGAGCTGTTTTTT	CASLWRANTGELFF
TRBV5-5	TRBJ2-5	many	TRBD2	TGTGCCAGCAGCTTGGAGCTAGCGGGAGTAGAGACCCAGTACTTC	CASSLELAGVETQYF
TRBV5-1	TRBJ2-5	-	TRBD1	TGCGCCAGCAGCTTGGGGACAGGGGGCCAAATTTCAAAAGAGACCCAGTACTTC	CASSLGTGGQISKETQYF
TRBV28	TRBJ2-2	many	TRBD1	TGTGCCACAACGTACGGACAGGGGGCCGGGGAGCTGTTTTTT	CATTYGQGAGELFF
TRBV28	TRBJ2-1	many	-	TGTGCCAGCAGTTTGTCCGGTTACAATGAGCAGTTCTTC	CASSLSGYNEQFF
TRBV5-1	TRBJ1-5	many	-	TGCGCCAGCAGCTTGTCCGGGGTCCGCAATCAGCCCCAGCATTTT	CASSLSGVRNQPQHF
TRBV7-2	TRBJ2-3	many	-	TGTGCCAGCAGCTTTACAGGGATCCTGCTCACTCCCGATACGCAGTATTTT	CASSFTGILLTPDTQYF
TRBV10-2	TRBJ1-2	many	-	TGCGCCAGCAGTGAGTCGAGTCGGGACTACACCTTC	CASSESSRDYTF
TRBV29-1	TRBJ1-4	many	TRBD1	TGCAGCGTTGCCGGAGGGACAGGGGTAGAAAAACTGTTTTTT	CSVAGGTGVEKLFF
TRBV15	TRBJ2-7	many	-	TGTGCCACCAGCAGAGATATCGGACAGTCCGAGCAGTACTTC	CATSRDIGQSEQYF
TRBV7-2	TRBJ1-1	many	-	TGTGCCAGCAGCCAAAAGCCCTCGTACACTGAAGCTTTCTTT	CASSQKPSYTEAFF
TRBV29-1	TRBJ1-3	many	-	TGCAGCGTTGACCAGGACGCTTCTGGAAACACCATATATTTT	CSVDQDASGNTIYF
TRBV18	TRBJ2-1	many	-	TGTGCCAGCTCACCCATTAATGAGCAGTTCTTC	CASSPINEQFF
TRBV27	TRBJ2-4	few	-	TGTGCCAGCAGTTCAAACTTTCTAGCCAAAAACATTCAGTACTTC	CASSSNFLAKNIQYF
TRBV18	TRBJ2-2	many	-	TGTGCCAGCTCACCAGCGTTGAGAACCGGGGAGCTGTTTTTT	CASSPALRTGELFF
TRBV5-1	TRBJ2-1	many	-	TGCGCCAGCAGCGTAGTTAGTCGGTTGAATGAGCAGTTCTTC	CASSVVSRLNEQFF
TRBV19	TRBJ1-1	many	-	TGTGCCAGTAGTAAGACACACGCGGGGGATACTGAAGCTTTCTTT	CASSKTHAGDTEAFF
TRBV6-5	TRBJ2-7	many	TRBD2	TGTGCCAGCAGTCCCCGGGGGGGTACAGCCTACGAGCAGTACTTC	CASSPRGGTAYEQYF
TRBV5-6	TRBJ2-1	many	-	TGTGCCAGCAGCCCACTGGGAGAACCAAGACCCTACAATGAGCAGTTCTTC	CASSPLGEPRPYNEQFF
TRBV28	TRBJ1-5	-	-	TGTGCCAGCAGGACGCACCCAGATCAGCCCCAGCATTTT	CASRTHPDQPQHF
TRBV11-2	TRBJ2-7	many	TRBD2	TGTGCCAGCAGCCAGTGGTTAGCGGGAGGCTACGAGCAGTACTTC	CASSQWLAGGYEQYF
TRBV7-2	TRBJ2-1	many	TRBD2	TGTGCCAGCAGCTTAGCCGGGACTAGCGGGCACTACAATGAGCAGTTCTTC	CASSLAGTSGHYNEQFF
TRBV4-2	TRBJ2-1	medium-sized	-	TGTGCCAGCAGCCAAGGGGGATTTTCGGCTAGCGACCACAATGAGCAGTTCTTC	CASSQGGFSASDHNEQFF
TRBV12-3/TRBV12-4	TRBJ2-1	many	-	TGTGCCAGCAGGCCAGGGGAGGTCAATGAGCAGTTCTTC	CASRPGEVNEQFF
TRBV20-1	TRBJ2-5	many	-	TGCAGTGGCGCACAAGGGAGTCGGGAGACCCAGTACTTC	CSGAQGSRETQYF
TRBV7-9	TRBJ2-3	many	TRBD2	TGTGCCAGCAGCATACCGGGACTAGCGGGACTGGCAGATACGCAGTATTTT	CASSIPGLAGLADTQYF
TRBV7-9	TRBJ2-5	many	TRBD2	TGTGCCAGCAGCATGGGACTAGACCCGGAGACCCAGTACTTC	CASSMGLDPETQYF
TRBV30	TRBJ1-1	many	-	TGTGCCTGGAAGATTACTGAAGCTTTCTTT	CAWKITEAFF
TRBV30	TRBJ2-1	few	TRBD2	TGTGCCTGGTCGTCCAGCGGGAGACATGAGCAGTTCTTC	CAWSSSGRHEQFF
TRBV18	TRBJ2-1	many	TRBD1	TGTGCCAGCTCCCTAGGACAGGGTTCCTACAATGAGCAGTTCTTC	CASSLGQGSYNEQFF
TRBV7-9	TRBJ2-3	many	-	TGTGCCAGCAGCTTTGACCCTCTCGAGGGAGAAAACACAGATACGCAGTATTTT	CASSFDPLEGENTDTQYF
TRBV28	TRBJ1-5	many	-	TGTGCCAGCAGTACGGACATTCCCTCGTTTTATAGCAATCAGCCCCAGCATTTT	CASSTDIPSFYSNQPQHF
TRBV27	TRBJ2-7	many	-	TGTGCCAGCAGTTTAGCAGGGGTCTACGAGCAGTACTTC	CASSLAGVYEQYF
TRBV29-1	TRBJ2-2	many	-	TGCAGCGTCACCTACTCCCAAGGAACCGGGGAGCTGTTTTTT	CSVTYSQGTGELFF
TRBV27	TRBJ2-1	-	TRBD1	TGTGCCAGCAGTTTCGCACAGGGGGACTACAATGAGCAGTTCTTC	CASSFAQGDYNEQFF
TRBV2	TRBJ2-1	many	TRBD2	TGTGCCAGCAGAAAAACTAGCGGGAGTGGGAATGAGCAGTTCTTC	CASRKTSGSGNEQFF
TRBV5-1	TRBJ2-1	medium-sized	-	TGCGCCAGCAGCCTGGGGGACAACAATGAGCAGTTCTTC	CASSLGDNNEQFF
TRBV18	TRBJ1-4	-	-	TGTGCCAGCTCACCCGGGCCAGGGTGGAATGAAAAACTGTTTTTT	CASSPGPGWNEKLFF
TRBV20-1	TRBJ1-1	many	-	TGCAGTGCTAGAGATCTTCAGTCCTGGGGCTTGGAGACTGAAGCTTTCTTT	CSARDLQSWGLETEAFF
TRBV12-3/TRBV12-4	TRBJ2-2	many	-	TGTGCCAGCAGTACCCAGGCCGGGGAGCTGTTTTTT	CASSTQAGELFF
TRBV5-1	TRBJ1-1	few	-	TGCGCCAGCACGGTCCAGTCAATGAACACTGAAGCTTTCTTT	CASTVQSMNTEAFF
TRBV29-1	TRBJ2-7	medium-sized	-	TGCAGCGGCCGGGACACAACCTACGAGCAGTACTTC	CSGRDTTYEQYF
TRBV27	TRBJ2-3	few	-	TGTGCCAGCAGTCCGTCCGGGGCCCACAGCACAGATACGCAGTATTTT	CASSPSGAHSTDTQYF
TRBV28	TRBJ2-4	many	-	TGTGCCAGCAGTTCAGAGACCGACTCTGGCATTCAGTACTTC	CASSSETDSGIQYF
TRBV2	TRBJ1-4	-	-	TGTGCCAGCACTGGCAGGGTGGTTGAAAAACTGTTTTTT	CASTGRVVEKLFF
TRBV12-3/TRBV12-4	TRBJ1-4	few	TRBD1	TGTGCCAGCAGTTTACCACAGGGGGCGTACGTCTCAACTAATGAAAAACTGTTTTTT	CASSLPQGAYVSTNEKLFF
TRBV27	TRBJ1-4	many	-	TGTGCCAGCAGTTTATTAGTTAATGAAAAACTGTTTTTT	CASSLLVNEKLFF
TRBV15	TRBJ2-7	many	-	TGTGCCACCAGCAGAGGACCCGGTGATGGCGAGCAGTACTTC	CATSRGPGDGEQYF
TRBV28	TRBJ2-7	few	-	TGTGCCAGCAGTTCCCAGGGGGAGGTAGCCTACGAGCAGTACTTC	CASSSQGEVAYEQYF
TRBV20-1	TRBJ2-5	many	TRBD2	TGCAGTGCTAGAGATGGGACTAGCGGGGAGACCCAGTACTTC	CSARDGTSGETQYF
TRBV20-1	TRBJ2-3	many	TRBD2	TGCAGTGCTGCCGGGACTAGCGGGGAAAGGGATACGCAGTATTTT	CSAAGTSGERDTQYF
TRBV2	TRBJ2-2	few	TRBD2	TGTGCCAGCAGTGCAGCGGGACTAGCGGGAGGATCGAACACCGGGGAGCTGTTTTTT	CASSAAGLAGGSNTGELFF
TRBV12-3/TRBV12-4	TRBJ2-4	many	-	TGTGCCAGCAGTTTAGCGGTTCTGGGCGAACGCACAAACATTCAGTACTTC	CASSLAVLGERTNIQYF
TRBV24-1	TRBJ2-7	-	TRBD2	TGTGCCACCAGGCTCGCCACTAGCGGGAGGGCCTACGAGCAGTACTTC	CATRLATSGRAYEQYF